These T cell receptor beta chains were read from a single sample in a study of blood T cell repertoires in COVID-19. Assay: immunoSEQ multiplex PCR; the TCRdb copy retains only in-frame clones and omits some. The sample has approximately 300,000 clones; 90% are singletons. Sequenced material: peripheral blood. These receptors all stem from a young woman with COVID-19, enrolled during active disease. CDR3s include the opening cysteine and the closing phenylalanine or tryptophan. Fields, in order: V gene, clone size, D gene, J gene, CDR3 DNA, CDR3 protein. D genes are given only for firm matches. Clone size is given for some rows only: seen once, a few or many times, or a class if the clone is expanded.

v_call: TRBV18
clone_size: NA
d_call: TRBD2
j_call: TRBJ2-7
cdr3_nt: TGTGCCAGCTCACCAACTAGCGGGAACGAGCAGTACTTC
cdr3_aa: CASSPTSGNEQYF

v_call: TRBV5-8
clone_size: NA
d_call: TRBD2
j_call: TRBJ2-7
cdr3_nt: TGTGCCAGCAGCTTATGGGCGGGAGGCACCTACGAGCAGTACTTC
cdr3_aa: CASSLWAGGTYEQYF

v_call: TRBV7-2
clone_size: NA
d_call: TRBD1
j_call: TRBJ2-5
cdr3_nt: TGTGCCAGCAGCAAGGGACAGGGGGAGACCCAGTACTTC
cdr3_aa: CASSKGQGETQYF

v_call: TRBV5-1
clone_size: NA
d_call: NA
j_call: TRBJ1-1
cdr3_nt: TGCGCCAGCTCCCTCTCAAGCGTAAACACTGAAGCTTTCTTT
cdr3_aa: CASSLSSVNTEAFF

v_call: TRBV6-5
clone_size: few
d_call: TRBD1
j_call: TRBJ2-2
cdr3_nt: TGTGCCAGCAGTTACGACAGGGTCGGCACCGGGGAGCTGTTTTTT
cdr3_aa: CASSYDRVGTGELFF

v_call: TRBV5-1
clone_size: NA
d_call: TRBD2
j_call: TRBJ2-5
cdr3_nt: TGCGCCAGCAGCGACGGACAGAATAGCGGGAGGCGAGAGACCCAGTACTTC
cdr3_aa: CASSDGQNSGRRETQYF

v_call: TRBV7-9
clone_size: NA
d_call: NA
j_call: TRBJ1-1
cdr3_nt: TGTGCCAGCAGCTCGGGACTGCGGAACACTGAAGCTTTCTTT
cdr3_aa: CASSSGLRNTEAFF

v_call: TRBV11-2
clone_size: NA
d_call: NA
j_call: TRBJ2-1
cdr3_nt: TGTGCCAGCAGCTTAGGGGGGCTGAGCTCCTACAATGAGCAGTTCTTC
cdr3_aa: CASSLGGLSSYNEQFF

v_call: TRBV29-1
clone_size: once
d_call: NA
j_call: TRBJ1-3
cdr3_nt: TGCAGCGTGGCCCAGGGAAACACCATATATTTT
cdr3_aa: CSVAQGNTIYF

v_call: TRBV4-1
clone_size: NA
d_call: NA
j_call: TRBJ1-5
cdr3_nt: TGCGCCAGCAGCCAAGCAGGGCAGCAGCCCCAGCATTTT
cdr3_aa: CASSQAGQQPQHF

v_call: TRBV28
clone_size: once
d_call: NA
j_call: TRBJ2-7
cdr3_nt: TGTGCCAGCAGTGGGGAAACCCGAGGGTCCGAGCAGTACTTC
cdr3_aa: CASSGETRGSEQYF

v_call: TRBV6-2/TRBV6-3
clone_size: few
d_call: NA
j_call: TRBJ2-7
cdr3_nt: TGTGCCAGCAGCGACTTCTACGAGCAGTACTTC
cdr3_aa: CASSDFYEQYF

v_call: TRBV9
clone_size: few
d_call: TRBD1
j_call: TRBJ1-6
cdr3_nt: TGTGCCAGCAGCGGGGGTACAGGGGATAATTCACCCCTCCACTTT
cdr3_aa: CASSGGTGDNSPLHF

v_call: TRBV2
clone_size: NA
d_call: NA
j_call: TRBJ2-5
cdr3_nt: TGTGCCAGCAGTCCCCTAGCGGACCACAGGGGGGCCCAGTACTTC
cdr3_aa: CASSPLADHRGAQYF

v_call: TRBV28
clone_size: NA
d_call: TRBD1
j_call: TRBJ1-5
cdr3_nt: TGTGCCAGCAGTCCTCCCGGGGGACAGGGGGGTCAGCCCCAGCATTTT
cdr3_aa: CASSPPGGQGGQPQHF

v_call: TRBV28
clone_size: NA
d_call: TRBD1
j_call: TRBJ2-7
cdr3_nt: TGTGCCAGCAGGGTAACAGGGGACGAGCAGTACTTC
cdr3_aa: CASRVTGDEQYF

v_call: TRBV5-1
clone_size: NA
d_call: TRBD1
j_call: TRBJ2-7
cdr3_nt: TGCGCCAGCAGCTCACCGGGACAGGGTGGCGAGCAGTACTTC
cdr3_aa: CASSSPGQGGEQYF

v_call: TRBV7-2
clone_size: NA
d_call: NA
j_call: TRBJ2-3
cdr3_nt: TGTGCCAGCAGCTTAGTTCAGGGCTCTCGCACAGATACGCAGTATTTT
cdr3_aa: CASSLVQGSRTDTQYF

v_call: TRBV4-1
clone_size: NA
d_call: TRBD2
j_call: TRBJ2-2
cdr3_nt: TGCGCCAGCAGCCAGGGACTAGCGGGAGGGGGTACCGGGGAGCTGTTTTTT
cdr3_aa: CASSQGLAGGGTGELFF

v_call: TRBV5-1
clone_size: NA
d_call: TRBD2
j_call: TRBJ2-7
cdr3_nt: TGCGCCAGCAGCTTGGATCGAGCGGGATTAGGCGAGCAGTACTTC
cdr3_aa: CASSLDRAGLGEQYF

v_call: TRBV19
clone_size: NA
d_call: TRBD2
j_call: TRBJ2-1
cdr3_nt: TGTGCCAGTAGTTTCCCGAGACTAGCGGGAGTGAGTGAGCAGTTCTTC
cdr3_aa: CASSFPRLAGVSEQFF

v_call: TRBV28
clone_size: NA
d_call: NA
j_call: TRBJ2-3
cdr3_nt: TGTGCCAGCAGTTTGGTTACGGCTAGCCTCACAGATACGCAGTATTTT
cdr3_aa: CASSLVTASLTDTQYF

v_call: TRBV2
clone_size: once
d_call: TRBD1
j_call: TRBJ2-2
cdr3_nt: TGTGCCAGCAGCGGACAGGGGTTAGACACCGGGGAGCTGTTTTTT
cdr3_aa: CASSGQGLDTGELFF

v_call: TRBV30
clone_size: NA
d_call: TRBD2
j_call: TRBJ2-1
cdr3_nt: TGTGCCTGGCAACTTGGGGGACTAGCGGGAGAGGAGCAGTTCTTC
cdr3_aa: CAWQLGGLAGEEQFF

v_call: TRBV2
clone_size: NA
d_call: TRBD1
j_call: TRBJ2-3
cdr3_nt: TGTGCCAGCAGTGAAAGGGGGACAGGGCTCAATACGCAGTATTTT
cdr3_aa: CASSERGTGLNTQYF

v_call: TRBV29-1
clone_size: NA
d_call: NA
j_call: TRBJ2-7
cdr3_nt: TGCAGCGTTGCCCGAGGGGGGGGAGCCTACGAGCAGTACTTC
cdr3_aa: CSVARGGGAYEQYF

v_call: TRBV30
clone_size: NA
d_call: NA
j_call: TRBJ2-3
cdr3_nt: TGTGCCTGGAGTGTTGATTACTCAGATACGCAGTATTTT
cdr3_aa: CAWSVDYSDTQYF

v_call: TRBV6-5
clone_size: NA
d_call: TRBD1
j_call: TRBJ1-5
cdr3_nt: TGTGCCAGCAGTTACTCGTGGGACAGGGGGCGACAGCCCCAGCATTTT
cdr3_aa: CASSYSWDRGRQPQHF

v_call: TRBV28
clone_size: NA
d_call: TRBD1
j_call: TRBJ1-2
cdr3_nt: TGTGCCAGCAGTTCCCTCTTCGACAGGGCCTATGGCTACACCTTC
cdr3_aa: CASSSLFDRAYGYTF

v_call: TRBV19
clone_size: NA
d_call: TRBD2
j_call: TRBJ2-6
cdr3_nt: TGTGCCAGTAGTATGGGGGGGGACTCTGGGGCCAACGTCCTGACTTTC
cdr3_aa: CASSMGGDSGANVLTF

v_call: TRBV6-5
clone_size: NA
d_call: NA
j_call: TRBJ1-1
cdr3_nt: TGTGCCAGCAGTTTCGGAGGGACTGAAGCTTTCTTT
cdr3_aa: CASSFGGTEAFF

v_call: TRBV10-3
clone_size: few
d_call: TRBD1
j_call: TRBJ2-7
cdr3_nt: TGTGCCATCAGTGAGGACAGGGTTATGTACGAGCAGTACTTC
cdr3_aa: CAISEDRVMYEQYF

v_call: TRBV4-1
clone_size: NA
d_call: TRBD2
j_call: TRBJ2-7
cdr3_nt: TGCGCCAGCAGCCTCCTCGCGGGGGGGCAGGGATCCTACGAGCAGTACTTC
cdr3_aa: CASSLLAGGQGSYEQYF

v_call: TRBV19
clone_size: NA
d_call: NA
j_call: TRBJ1-5
cdr3_nt: TGTGCCAGTAGTAGCGGGGGAATGAATCAGCCCCAGCATTTT
cdr3_aa: CASSSGGMNQPQHF

v_call: TRBV7-9
clone_size: NA
d_call: NA
j_call: TRBJ1-1
cdr3_nt: TGTGCCAGCACCACGGCGGGGGGGGTCACTGAAGCTTTCTTT
cdr3_aa: CASTTAGGVTEAFF

v_call: TRBV11-1
clone_size: NA
d_call: TRBD1
j_call: TRBJ2-2
cdr3_nt: TGTGCCAGCAGACTCGGGCTGGACAGGGGAACCGGGGAGCTGTTTTTT
cdr3_aa: CASRLGLDRGTGELFF

v_call: TRBV5-4
clone_size: once
d_call: NA
j_call: TRBJ1-4
cdr3_nt: TGTGCCAGCAGCCCCGGGTCCTCAACTAATGAAAAACTGTTTTTT
cdr3_aa: CASSPGSSTNEKLFF

v_call: TRBV30
clone_size: NA
d_call: NA
j_call: TRBJ2-7
cdr3_nt: TGTGCCTGGAGTCATGGGGGAGGTCACCCGCAGTACTTC
cdr3_aa: CAWSHGGGHPQYF

v_call: TRBV29-1
clone_size: NA
d_call: TRBD2
j_call: TRBJ2-7
cdr3_nt: TGCAGCGTTGAAGAAGCGGGGGCCGTCTCCTACGAGCAGTACTTC
cdr3_aa: CSVEEAGAVSYEQYF

v_call: TRBV28
clone_size: NA
d_call: NA
j_call: TRBJ2-1
cdr3_nt: TGTGCCAGCAGTTACAGGGAAGGAGAGCAGTTCTTC
cdr3_aa: CASSYREGEQFF